The clone carrying this T cell receptor beta chain has only a few counts. In this CDR3 the conserved last residue, phenylalanine or tryptophan, is missing, so a read error is likely. TCRdb re-analysed the 5' RACE reads in MiXCR, keeping a single row per CDR3 protein. Of 35,000 to 50,000 distinct CDR3 sequences listed, roughly 31% were seen once; the top ten hold roughly 4.1%. The germline V gene has CDR1 LGHDT and CDR2 YNNKEL (reference sequence). V lost 8 bases, J lost 5 bases, and 12 bases lay in between. The CDR3 has 12 residues. Memory CD4+ cells were defined as CD4+CD45RO+CD25-. This rearrangement joins TRBV3-1 to TRBJ1-1, with a possible D match to TRBD1 (5 bases). The sequenced sample consisted of tumor-infiltrating memory CD4+ T cells sorted from the breast tumor. As for subset: memory CD4+ T cells, CD4+CD45RO+CD25-. This sequence was found in a female donor with breast cancer. The CDR3 sequence: CASGDPGTEAFL. The CDR3 DNA reads as TGTGCCAGCGGGGACCCAGGGACTGAAGCTTTCCTT.